This T cell receptor beta chain was sequenced for a study of shared clonotypes between healthy human individuals. The table came from immunoSEQ multiplex PCR; TCRdb's copy has only in-frame clones and leaves some out. This sample has nearly 2 million clones, with over 85% found just once. V lost 1 base and J 9 bases, leaving 8 bases between the germline ends. This CDR3 spans 13 amino acids. The germline CDR1 and CDR2 sequences are SGHRS and YFSETQ. Naive CD8 cells lacked CD45RO and underwent positive selection for CCR7, leaving out terminally differentiated effector memory CD45RA+ cells. The sequenced material came from naive CD8+ T cells sorted from blood. The chain joins TRBV5-1 to TRBJ1-6; unclear D gene. The receptor's source is a man between 18 and 35 years old in good health. Here the CDR3 DNA reads TGCGCCAGCAGCTTGTGGAGGAGTTCACCCCTCCACTTT. This gives the protein CASSLWRSSPLHF.